This T cell receptor beta chain comes out of a study of memory CD4+ T cells and cytomegalovirus serostatus. Study-wide findings and caveats: The CMV-associated TCR signature appears largely within the CD4+ memory repertoire. 67 of 164 known CMV-associated TCRbeta sequences appeared in CD4+ memory.

The sort gate was single viable CD3+CD4+CD8-CD45RO+ cells for memory CD4+ T cells. Methods used by the authors: After removing out-of-frame reads, around 2,000,000 distinct TCRbeta sequences remained. The data were produced by immunoSEQ multiplex PCR, yet TCRdb's version contains in-frame clones alone and is incomplete. The DNA gave D and trimming, while V, J and clone size come from that table. The sample lists about 48,000 clones; roughly 78% were seen once. To note about this clone: The antigen is not known.

Deletions cut 10 bases from V and 5 bases from J, with 12 bases between. The CDR3 spans 12 residues. From germline, CDR1 is WNHNN and CDR2 SYGVQD (reference sequence). This rearrangement joins TRBV10-1 to TRBJ1-5, with a tentative D call TRBD1 (5 bases). Sequenced: memory CD4+ T cells from blood. The origin of this receptor is an adult in good health and CMV-seronegative. The CDR3 DNA follows: TGCGCCATCCAGGAAGGGGATCAGCCCCAGCATTTT. As protein: CAIQEGDQPQHF.